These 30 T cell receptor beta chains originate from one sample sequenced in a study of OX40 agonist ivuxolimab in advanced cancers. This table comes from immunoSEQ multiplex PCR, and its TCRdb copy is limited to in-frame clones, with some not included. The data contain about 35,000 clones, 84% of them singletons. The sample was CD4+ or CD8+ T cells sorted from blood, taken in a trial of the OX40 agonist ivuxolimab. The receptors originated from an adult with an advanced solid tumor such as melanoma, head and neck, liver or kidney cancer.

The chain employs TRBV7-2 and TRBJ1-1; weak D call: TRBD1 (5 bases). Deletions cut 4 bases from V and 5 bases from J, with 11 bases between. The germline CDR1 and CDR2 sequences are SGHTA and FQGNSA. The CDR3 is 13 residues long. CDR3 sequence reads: CASSSQGGTEAFF. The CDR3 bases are TGTGCCAGCAGCTCCCAGGGTGGGACTGAAGCTTTCTTT.

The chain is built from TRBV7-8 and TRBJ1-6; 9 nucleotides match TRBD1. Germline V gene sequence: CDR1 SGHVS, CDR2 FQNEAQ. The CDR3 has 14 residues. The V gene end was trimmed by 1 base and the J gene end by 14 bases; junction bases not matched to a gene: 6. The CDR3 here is CASSLGDRGSTLHF. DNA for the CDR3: TGTGCCAGCAGCTTAGGAGACAGGGGGAGCACCCTCCACTTT.

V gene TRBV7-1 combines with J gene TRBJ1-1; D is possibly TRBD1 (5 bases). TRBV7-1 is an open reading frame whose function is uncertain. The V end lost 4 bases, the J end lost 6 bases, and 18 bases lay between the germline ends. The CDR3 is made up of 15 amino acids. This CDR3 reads CASSLRTQGFPEAFF. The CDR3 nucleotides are TGTGCCAGCAGCTTACGTACCCAGGGTTTTCCTGAAGCTTTCTTT.

The CDR3 coding sequence is TGTGCCAGCTCACCACGACAGGGGGGTGCCAAAAACATTCAGTACTTC. Translated, it gives CASSPRQGGAKNIQYF. The J gene is TRBJ2-4, the V gene TRBV18; 9 bases align to TRBD1. This CDR3 region has 16 residues. The J segment lost 1 base and the V segment lost 1 base, leaving 2 bases of the junction unmatched. Germline V gene sequence: CDR1 KGHSH, CDR2 LQKENI.

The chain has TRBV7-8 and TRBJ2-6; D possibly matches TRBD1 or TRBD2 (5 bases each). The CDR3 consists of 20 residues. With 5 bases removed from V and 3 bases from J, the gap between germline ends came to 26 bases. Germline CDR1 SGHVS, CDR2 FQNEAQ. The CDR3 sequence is CASSPLGAGLGRYGANVLTF. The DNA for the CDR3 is TGTGCCAGCAGCCCGCTCGGGGCAGGGCTAGGCCGGTATGGGGCCAACGTCCTGACTTTC. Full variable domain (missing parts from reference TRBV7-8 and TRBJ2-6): GAGVSQSPRYKVAKRGQDVALRCDPISGHVSLFWYQQALGQGPEFLTYFQNEAQLDKSGLPSDRFFAERPEGSVSTLKIQRTQQEDSAVYLCASSPLGAGLGRYGANVLTFGAGSRLTVL.

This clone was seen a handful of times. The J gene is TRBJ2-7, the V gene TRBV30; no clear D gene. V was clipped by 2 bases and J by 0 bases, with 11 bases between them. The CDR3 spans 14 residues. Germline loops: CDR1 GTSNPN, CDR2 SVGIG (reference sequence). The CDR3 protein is CAWSSTGTSYEQYF. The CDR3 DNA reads TGTGCCTGGAGTTCGACTGGAACCTCCTACGAGCAGTACTTC.

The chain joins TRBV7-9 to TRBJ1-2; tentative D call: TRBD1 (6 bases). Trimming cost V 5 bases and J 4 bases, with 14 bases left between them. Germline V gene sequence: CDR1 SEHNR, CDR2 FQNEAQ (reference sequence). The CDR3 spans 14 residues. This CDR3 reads CASSHQLTGYGYTF. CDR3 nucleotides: TGTGCCAGCAGCCACCAACTGACAGGCTATGGCTACACCTTC.

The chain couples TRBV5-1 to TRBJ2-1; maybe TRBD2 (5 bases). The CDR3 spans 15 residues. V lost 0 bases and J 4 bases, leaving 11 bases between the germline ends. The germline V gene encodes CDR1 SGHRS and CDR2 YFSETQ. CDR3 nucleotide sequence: TGCGCCAGCAGCTTGGGGGGAGACTTGTACAATGAGCAGTTCTTC. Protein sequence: CASSLGGDLYNEQFF.

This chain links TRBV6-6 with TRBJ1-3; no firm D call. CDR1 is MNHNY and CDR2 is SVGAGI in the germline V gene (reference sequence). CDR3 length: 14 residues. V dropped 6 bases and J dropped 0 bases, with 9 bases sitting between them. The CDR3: CASSPGNSGNTIYF. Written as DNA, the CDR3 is TGTGCCAGCAGCCCCGGGAACTCTGGAAACACCATATATTTT.

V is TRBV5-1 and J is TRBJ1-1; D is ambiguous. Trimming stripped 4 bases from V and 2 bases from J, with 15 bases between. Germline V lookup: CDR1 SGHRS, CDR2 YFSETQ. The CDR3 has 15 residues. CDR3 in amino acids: CASSAQYSVNTEAFF. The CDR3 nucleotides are TGCGCCAGCAGCGCCCAATACAGTGTCAACACTGAAGCTTTCTTT.

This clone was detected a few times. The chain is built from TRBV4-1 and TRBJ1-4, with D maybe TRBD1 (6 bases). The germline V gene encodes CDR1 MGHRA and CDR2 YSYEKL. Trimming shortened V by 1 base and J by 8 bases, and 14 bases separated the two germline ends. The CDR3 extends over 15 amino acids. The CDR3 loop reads CASSQVGGRGEKLFF. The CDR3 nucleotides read TGCGCCAGCAGCCAAGTGGGGGGGCGAGGGGAAAAACTGTTTTTT.

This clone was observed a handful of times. DNA for the CDR3: TGTGCCAGTAGTATTATCGGTGAAAAACTGTTTTTT. Residues: CASSIIGEKLFF. The gene calls are TRBV19 and TRBJ1-4; no reliable D call. The CDR3 runs 12 residues. V was pared by 3 bases and J by 7 bases, with 6 bases between. CDR1 is LNHDA, CDR2 SQIVND, per germline (reference sequence).

DNA for the CDR3: TGTGCCAGCAGCTTCCAACCGTCGAGTAGGGACATTCAGTACTTC. Its protein is CASSFQPSSRDIQYF. The rearrangement links TRBV5-6 to TRBJ2-4; D unresolved. Germline assignment: CDR1 SGHDT and CDR2 YYEEEE. With 2 bases removed from V and 8 bases from J, the gap between germline ends came to 17 bases. This CDR3 region has 15 residues.

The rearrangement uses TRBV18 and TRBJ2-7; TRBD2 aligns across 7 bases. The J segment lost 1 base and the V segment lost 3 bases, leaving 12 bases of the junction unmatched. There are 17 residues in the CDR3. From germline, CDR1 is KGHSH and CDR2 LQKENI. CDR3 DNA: TGTGCCAGCTCACCGATATGGTCCGGACTAGGATCCTACGAGCAGTACTTC. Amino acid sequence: CASSPIWSGLGSYEQYF.

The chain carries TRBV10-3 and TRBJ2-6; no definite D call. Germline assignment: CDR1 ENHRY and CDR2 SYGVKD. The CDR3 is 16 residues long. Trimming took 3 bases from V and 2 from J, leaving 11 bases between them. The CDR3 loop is CAISEGPQTGANVLTF. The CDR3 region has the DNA TGTGCCATCAGTGAAGGTCCACAGACTGGGGCCAACGTCCTGACTTTC.

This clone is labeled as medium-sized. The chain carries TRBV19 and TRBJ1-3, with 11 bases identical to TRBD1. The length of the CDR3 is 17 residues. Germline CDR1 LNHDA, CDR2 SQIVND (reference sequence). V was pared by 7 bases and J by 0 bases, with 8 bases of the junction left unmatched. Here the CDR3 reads CASTPVGTGGSGNTIYF. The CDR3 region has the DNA TGTGCCAGTACCCCAGTGGGGACAGGGGGCTCTGGAAACACCATATATTTT.

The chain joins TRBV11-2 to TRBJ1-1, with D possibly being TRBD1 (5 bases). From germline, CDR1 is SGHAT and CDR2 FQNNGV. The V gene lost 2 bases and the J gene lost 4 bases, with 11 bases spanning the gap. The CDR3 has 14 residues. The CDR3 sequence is CASSLPGLATEAFF. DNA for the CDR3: TGTGCCAGCAGCTTACCAGGGCTCGCCACTGAAGCTTTCTTT.

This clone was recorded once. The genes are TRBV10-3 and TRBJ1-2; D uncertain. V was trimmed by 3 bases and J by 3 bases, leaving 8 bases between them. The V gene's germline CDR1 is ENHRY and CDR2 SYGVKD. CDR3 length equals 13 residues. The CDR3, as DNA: TGTGCCATCAGTGAAGACGGCTACTATGGCTACACCTTC. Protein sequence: CAISEDGYYGYTF.

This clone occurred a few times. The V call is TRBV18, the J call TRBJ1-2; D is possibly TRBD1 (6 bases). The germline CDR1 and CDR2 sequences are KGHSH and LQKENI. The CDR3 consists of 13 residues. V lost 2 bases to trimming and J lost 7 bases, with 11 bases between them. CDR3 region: CASSPAAGVGYTF. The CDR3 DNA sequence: TGTGCCAGCTCACCAGCTGCAGGGGTTGGCTACACCTTC.

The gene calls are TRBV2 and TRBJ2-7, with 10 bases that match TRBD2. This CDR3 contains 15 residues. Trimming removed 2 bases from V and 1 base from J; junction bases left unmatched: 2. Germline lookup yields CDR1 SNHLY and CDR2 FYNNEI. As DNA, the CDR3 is TGTGCCAGCAGTGAATCTAGCGGGAGTTCCTACGAGCAGTACTTC. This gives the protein CASSESSGSSYEQYF.

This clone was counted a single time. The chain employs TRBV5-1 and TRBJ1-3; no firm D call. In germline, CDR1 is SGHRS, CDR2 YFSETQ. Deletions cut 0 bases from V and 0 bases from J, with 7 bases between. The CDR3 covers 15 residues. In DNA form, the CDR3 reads TGCGCCAGCAGCTTGGGTGATTTCTCTGGAAACACCATATATTTT. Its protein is CASSLGDFSGNTIYF.

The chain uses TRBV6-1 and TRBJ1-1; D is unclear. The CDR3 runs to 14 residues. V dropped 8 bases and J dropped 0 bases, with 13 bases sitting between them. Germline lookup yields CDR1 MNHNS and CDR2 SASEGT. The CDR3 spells CASFSGILNTEAFF. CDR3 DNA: TGTGCCAGCTTTAGCGGGATTCTGAACACTGAAGCTTTCTTT.

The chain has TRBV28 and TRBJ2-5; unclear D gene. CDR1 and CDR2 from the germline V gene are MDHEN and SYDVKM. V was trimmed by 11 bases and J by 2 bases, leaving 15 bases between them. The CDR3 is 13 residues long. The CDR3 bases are TGTGCCCTTTCCACGACGGCGCAAGAGACCCAGTACTTC. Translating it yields CALSTTAQETQYF. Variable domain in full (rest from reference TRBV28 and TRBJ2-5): DVKVTQSSRYLVKRTGEKVFLECVQDMDHENMFWYRQDPGLGLRLIYFSYDVKMKEKGDIPEGYSVSREKKERFSLILESASTNQTSMYLCALSTTAQETQYFGPGTRLLVL.

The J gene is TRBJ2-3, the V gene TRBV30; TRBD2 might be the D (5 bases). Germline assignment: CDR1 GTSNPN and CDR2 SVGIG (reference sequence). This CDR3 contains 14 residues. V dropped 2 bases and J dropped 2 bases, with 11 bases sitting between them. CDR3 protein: CAWSLTGNTDTQYF. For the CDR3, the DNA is TGTGCCTGGAGTCTGACGGGGAACACAGATACGCAGTATTTT.

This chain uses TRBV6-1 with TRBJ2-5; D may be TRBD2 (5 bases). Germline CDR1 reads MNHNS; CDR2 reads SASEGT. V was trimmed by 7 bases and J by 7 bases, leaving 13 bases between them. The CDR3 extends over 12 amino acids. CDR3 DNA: TGTGCCAGCACCATGGAGGTCGGGACCCAGTACTTC. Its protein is CASTMEVGTQYF.

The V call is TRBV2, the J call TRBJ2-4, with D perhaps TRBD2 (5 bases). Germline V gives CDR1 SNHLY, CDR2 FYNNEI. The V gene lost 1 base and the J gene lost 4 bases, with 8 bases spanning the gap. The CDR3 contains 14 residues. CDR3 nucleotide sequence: TGTGCCAGCAGTGAAGGGGGAGCTAAAAACATTCAGTACTTC. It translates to CASSEGGAKNIQYF.

The CDR3 reads CASRPGGQGYEQYF. CDR3 DNA sequence: TGTGCCAGCAGACCTGGGGGACAGGGCTACGAGCAGTACTTC. V is TRBV6-5 and J is TRBJ2-7, with TRBD1 matching over 9 bases. Germline loops: CDR1 MNHEY, CDR2 SVGAGI. V dropped 6 bases and J dropped 3; count of bases not matched to a gene: 6. There are 14 residues in the CDR3.

The CDR3 protein is CASSFQETQYF. In DNA, the CDR3 is TGTGCCAGCAGCTTCCAAGAGACCCAGTACTTC. The chain is built from TRBV5-6 and TRBJ2-5; the D is unclear. Trimming took off 2 bases at V and 1 base at J, with 0 bases between the two ends. CDR3 length: 11 amino acids. Germline-derived CDR1 and CDR2 are SGHDT and YYEEEE.

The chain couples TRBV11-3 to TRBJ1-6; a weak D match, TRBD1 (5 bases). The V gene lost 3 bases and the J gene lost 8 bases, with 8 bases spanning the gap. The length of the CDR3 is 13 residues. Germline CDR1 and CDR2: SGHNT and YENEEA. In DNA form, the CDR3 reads TGTGCCAGCAGCTTGATGGGGGATTCACCCCTCCACTTT. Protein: CASSLMGDSPLHF.

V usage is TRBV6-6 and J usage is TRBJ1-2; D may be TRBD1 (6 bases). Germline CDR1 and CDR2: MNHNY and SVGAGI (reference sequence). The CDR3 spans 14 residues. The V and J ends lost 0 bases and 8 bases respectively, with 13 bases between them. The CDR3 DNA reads TGTGCCAGCAGTTACTCCATCCTGACAGGCGGCTACACCTTC. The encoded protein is CASSYSILTGGYTF.